Detailed here is one T cell receptor (beta chain). Its antigen is unknown. Sequencing was performed with immunoSEQ multiplex PCR; in TCRdb, only in-frame clones are kept and a portion is missing. The sample holds fewer than 65,000 clones, approximately 80% seen once. These data are taken from a study of radiotherapy plus CTLA-4 blockade in lung cancer. Overall study: Among patients, approximately 19% showed objective responses, and 31% had disease control.

In chemo-refractory metastatic non-small-cell lung cancer, patients got ipilimumab CTLA-4 blockade together with focal radiation. Study results and limitations: Strongest reported response predictors: early blood clone changes and post-radiation interferon-beta. Tumor-origin TCR clones grew in blood after radiotherapy plus ipilimumab.

The CDR3 has 18 residues. Looked up from germline, CDR1 is SGHRS and CDR2 is YFSETQ. V lost 0 bases and J lost 5; bases outside the gene matches: 13. This sequence originates from a human donor with non-small cell lung cancer whose response to radiotherapy plus ipilimumab could not be evaluated. J is TRBJ1-4 and V is TRBV5-1; 7 bases map to TRBD1. The sample in question was peripheral blood, obtained from a patient treated with radiotherapy plus ipilimumab. CDR3: CASSLAPSRGEMNEKLFF. CDR3 DNA sequence: TGCGCCAGCAGCTTGGCCCCCTCCAGGGGGGAAATGAATGAAAAACTGTTTTTT.